This TCR beta chain was retrieved from a study of molecular identifiers for immune sequencing clone quantification. The germline V gene encodes CDR1 LNHDA and CDR2 SQIVND (reference sequence). With 5 bases removed from V and 4 bases from J, the gap between germline ends came to 14 bases. This CDR3 spans 15 amino acids. The study, taken as a whole, reports: Highly expanded clones may be undercounted when identical TCR molecules share barcodes. Among effectors, clones above 20 RNA copies held over 97% of molecules; among naive cells, under 1%.

Of note for this clonotype: Its matching antigen is unknown.

One entry per CDR3 protein, called by TCRdb with MiXCR from the PCR reads. The sample has tens of thousands of distinct CDR3 sequences, approximately 22% seen once; the top ten hold more than 1%. This TCR derives from a human donor in good health. Some libraries in this study had Jurkat cell RNA spiked in. The chain couples TRBV19 to TRBJ2-2; D possibly corresponds to TRBD1 (6 bases). Sequencing used naive CD8+ T cells from blood, with Jurkat cell RNA spiked in. Subset defined: FACS-sorted CD8+CD4-CCR7+CD45RA+ naive T cells. CDR3 DNA: TGTGCCAGTAGTCCAGGGACAAGGGCCACCGGGGAGCTGTTTTTT. It yields the protein CASSPGTRATGELFF.